This is a list of T cell receptor beta chains from one sample in a study of cytomegalovirus exposure and HLA in healthy donors. The method was immunoSEQ multiplex PCR; TCRdb's version includes in-frame clones alone and lacks a portion of them. This table has more than 120,000 clones, 75% to 90% appearing once. Sequencing input: PBMCs. These receptors were obtained from a woman aged 25 to 39 in good health and CMV-seronegative. The CDR3 runs from the conserved cysteine through the conserved F or W. The order of the fields is CDR3 protein, CDR3 DNA, D gene, V gene, J gene. D genes are given only for firm matches.

cdr3_aa: CASSYRNNEKLFF
cdr3_nt: TGTGCCAGCAGCTATAGAAATAATGAAAAACTGTTTTTT
d_call: -
v_call: TRBV7-2
j_call: TRBJ1-4

cdr3_aa: CASYQEGAYNEQFF
cdr3_nt: TGTGCCAGCTATCAGGAGGGAGCCTACAATGAGCAGTTCTTC
d_call: -
v_call: TRBV28
j_call: TRBJ2-1

cdr3_aa: CASSPWRGGSGNTEAFF
cdr3_nt: TGTGCCAGCAGCCCGTGGCGGGGGGGATCCGGGAACACTGAAGCTTTCTTT
d_call: -
v_call: TRBV4-2
j_call: TRBJ1-1

cdr3_aa: CASSPMGRGRAYEQYF
cdr3_nt: TGTGCCAGCAGCCCTATGGGGAGGGGCAGGGCCTACGAGCAGTACTTC
d_call: TRBD2
v_call: TRBV9
j_call: TRBJ2-7

cdr3_aa: CASSLVAGGVTDTQYF
cdr3_nt: TGTGCCAGCAGCTTAGTTGCGGGGGGTGTCACAGATACGCAGTATTTT
d_call: TRBD2
v_call: TRBV11-2
j_call: TRBJ2-3

cdr3_aa: CASSLAYMNTEAFF
cdr3_nt: TGTGCCAGCAGCTTAGCGTACATGAACACTGAAGCTTTCTTT
d_call: -
v_call: TRBV11-2
j_call: TRBJ1-1

cdr3_aa: CASSDLNTGGNEQFF
cdr3_nt: TGTGCCAGTAGTGACCTCAACACAGGGGGCAATGAGCAGTTCTTC
d_call: TRBD1
v_call: TRBV19
j_call: TRBJ2-1

cdr3_aa: CASSVVTSGRGTDTQYF
cdr3_nt: TGTGCCAGCAGCGTAGTGACTAGCGGGAGGGGTACAGATACGCAGTATTTT
d_call: TRBD2
v_call: TRBV9
j_call: TRBJ2-3

cdr3_aa: CASSLLLNGPQPQHF
cdr3_nt: TGTGCCAGCAGCTTATTGTTAAATGGGCCTCAGCCCCAGCATTTT
d_call: -
v_call: TRBV7-2
j_call: TRBJ1-5

cdr3_aa: CASRQGITEAFF
cdr3_nt: TGCGCCAGTAGACAGGGGATCACTGAAGCTTTCTTT
d_call: TRBD1
v_call: TRBV5-1
j_call: TRBJ1-1

cdr3_aa: CASSFYRESAFF
cdr3_nt: TGTGCCAGTAGTTTTTACAGGGAATCCGCTTTCTTT
d_call: -
v_call: TRBV19
j_call: TRBJ1-1

cdr3_aa: CSVDRLAGVSYNEQFF
cdr3_nt: TGCAGCGTTGATCGACTAGCGGGGGTTTCCTACAATGAGCAGTTCTTC
d_call: TRBD2
v_call: TRBV29-1
j_call: TRBJ2-1

cdr3_aa: CASSLWQGAQDEQYF
cdr3_nt: TGCGCCAGCAGCTTGTGGCAGGGGGCGCAGGATGAGCAGTACTTC
d_call: TRBD1
v_call: TRBV5-1
j_call: TRBJ2-5